This T cell receptor (beta chain) was documented in a study of beta chain features in type 1 diabetes. Study at large: The patients were much like the healthy donors in age, gender and cell yields.

The study, taken as a whole, reports: Shorter TCRB CDR3s, moderately but significantly so, were found in Type 1 diabetes patients in all four CD4+ subsets.

The sequenced template was cDNA made from the entire isolated RNA. Sequencing used immunoSEQ multiplex PCR; TCRdb keeps in-frame clones, though not all of them. The sample lists 150,000 to 200,000 clones, around 7.8% seen once, with more than 0.75% in the top ten. From germline, CDR1 is KGHSH and CDR2 LQKENI. The CDR3 is made up of 15 amino acids. V shed 0 bases and J 5 bases; nucleotides not matched to a gene: 7. This clone was observed a few times. The antigen is unknown. The source of this sequence is a woman aged 40 to 55 with type 1 diabetes. The chain has TRBV18 and TRBJ2-7; 7 bases align to TRBD2. Sequences were obtained from central memory CD4+ T cells from blood. In nucleotides, the CDR3 is TGTGCCAGCTCACCACCAGGGATAGCGGGCAACGAGCAGTACTTC. This sequence encodes CASSPPGIAGNEQYF.